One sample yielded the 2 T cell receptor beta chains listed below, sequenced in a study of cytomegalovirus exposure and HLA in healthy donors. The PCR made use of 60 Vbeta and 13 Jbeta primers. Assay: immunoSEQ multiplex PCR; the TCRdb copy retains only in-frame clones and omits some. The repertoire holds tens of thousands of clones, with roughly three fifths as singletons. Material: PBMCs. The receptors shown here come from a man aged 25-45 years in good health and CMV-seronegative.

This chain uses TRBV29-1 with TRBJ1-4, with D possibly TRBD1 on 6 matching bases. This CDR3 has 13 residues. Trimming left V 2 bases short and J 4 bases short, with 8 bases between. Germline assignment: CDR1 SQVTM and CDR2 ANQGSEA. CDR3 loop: CSVETGINEKLFF. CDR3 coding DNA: TGCAGCGTTGAAACAGGGATTAATGAAAAACTGTTTTTT.

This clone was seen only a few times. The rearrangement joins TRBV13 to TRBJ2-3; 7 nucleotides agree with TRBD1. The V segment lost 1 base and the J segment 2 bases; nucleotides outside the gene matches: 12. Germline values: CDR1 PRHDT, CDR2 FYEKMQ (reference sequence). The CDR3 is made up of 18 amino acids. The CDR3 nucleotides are TGTGCCAGCAGCTTAGTGGTGGACAGGACCTTTTCCACAGATACGCAGTATTTT. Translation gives CASSLVVDRTFSTDTQYF. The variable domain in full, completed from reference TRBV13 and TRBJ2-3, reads AAGVIQSPRHLIKEKRETATLKCYPIPRHDTVYWYQQGPGQDPQFLISFYEKMQSDKGSIPDRFSAQQFSDYHSELNMSSLELGDSALYFCASSLVVDRTFSTDTQYFGPGTRLTVL.